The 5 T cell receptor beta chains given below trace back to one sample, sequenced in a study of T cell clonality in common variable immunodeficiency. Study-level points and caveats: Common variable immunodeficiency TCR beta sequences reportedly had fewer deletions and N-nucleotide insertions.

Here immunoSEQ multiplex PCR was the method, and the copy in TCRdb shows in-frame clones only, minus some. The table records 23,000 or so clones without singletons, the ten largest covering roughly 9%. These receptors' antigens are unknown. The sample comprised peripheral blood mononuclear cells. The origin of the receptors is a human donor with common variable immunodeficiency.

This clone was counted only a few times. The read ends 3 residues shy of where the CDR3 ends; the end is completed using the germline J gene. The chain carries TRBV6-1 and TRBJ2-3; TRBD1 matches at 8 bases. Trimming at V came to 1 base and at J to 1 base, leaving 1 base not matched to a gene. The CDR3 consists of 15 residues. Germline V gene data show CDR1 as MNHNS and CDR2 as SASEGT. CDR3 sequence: CASSEETGGTDTQYF. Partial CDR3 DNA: TGTGCCAGCAGTGAAGAGACAGGGGGCACAGATACG.

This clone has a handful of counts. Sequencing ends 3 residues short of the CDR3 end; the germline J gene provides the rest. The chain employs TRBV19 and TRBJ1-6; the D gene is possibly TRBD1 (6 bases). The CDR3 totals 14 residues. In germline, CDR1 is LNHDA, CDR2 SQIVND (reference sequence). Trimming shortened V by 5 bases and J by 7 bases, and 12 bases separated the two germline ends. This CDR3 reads CASSFETGNSPLHF. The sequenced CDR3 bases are TGTGCCAGTAGTTTCGAGACAGGAAATTCACCC.

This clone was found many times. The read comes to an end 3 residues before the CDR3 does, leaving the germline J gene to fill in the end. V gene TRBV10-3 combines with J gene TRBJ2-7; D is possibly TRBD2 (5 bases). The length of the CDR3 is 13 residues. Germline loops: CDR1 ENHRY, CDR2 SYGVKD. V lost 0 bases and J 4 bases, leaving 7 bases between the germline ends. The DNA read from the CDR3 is TGTGCCATCAGTGAGTCACGGGGTTACGAG. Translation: CAISESRGYE. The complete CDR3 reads CAISESRGYEQYF.

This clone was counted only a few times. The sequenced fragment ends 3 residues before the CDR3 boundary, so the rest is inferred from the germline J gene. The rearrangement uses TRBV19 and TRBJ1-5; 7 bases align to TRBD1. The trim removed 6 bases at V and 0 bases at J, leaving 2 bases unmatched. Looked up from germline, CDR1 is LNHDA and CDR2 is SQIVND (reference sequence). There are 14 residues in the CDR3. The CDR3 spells CASSDRVSNQPQHF. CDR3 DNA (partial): TGTGCCAGTAGCGACAGGGTTAGCAATCAGCCC.

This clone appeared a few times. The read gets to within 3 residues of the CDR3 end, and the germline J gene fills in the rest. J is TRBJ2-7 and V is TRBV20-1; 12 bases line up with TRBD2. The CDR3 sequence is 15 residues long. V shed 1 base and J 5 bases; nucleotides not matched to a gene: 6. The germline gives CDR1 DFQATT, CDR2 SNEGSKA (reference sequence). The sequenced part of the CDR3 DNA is TGCAGTGCTAGAGGACTAGCGGGGGCCGCCAACGAG. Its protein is CSARGLAGAANE. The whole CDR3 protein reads CSARGLAGAANEQYF.